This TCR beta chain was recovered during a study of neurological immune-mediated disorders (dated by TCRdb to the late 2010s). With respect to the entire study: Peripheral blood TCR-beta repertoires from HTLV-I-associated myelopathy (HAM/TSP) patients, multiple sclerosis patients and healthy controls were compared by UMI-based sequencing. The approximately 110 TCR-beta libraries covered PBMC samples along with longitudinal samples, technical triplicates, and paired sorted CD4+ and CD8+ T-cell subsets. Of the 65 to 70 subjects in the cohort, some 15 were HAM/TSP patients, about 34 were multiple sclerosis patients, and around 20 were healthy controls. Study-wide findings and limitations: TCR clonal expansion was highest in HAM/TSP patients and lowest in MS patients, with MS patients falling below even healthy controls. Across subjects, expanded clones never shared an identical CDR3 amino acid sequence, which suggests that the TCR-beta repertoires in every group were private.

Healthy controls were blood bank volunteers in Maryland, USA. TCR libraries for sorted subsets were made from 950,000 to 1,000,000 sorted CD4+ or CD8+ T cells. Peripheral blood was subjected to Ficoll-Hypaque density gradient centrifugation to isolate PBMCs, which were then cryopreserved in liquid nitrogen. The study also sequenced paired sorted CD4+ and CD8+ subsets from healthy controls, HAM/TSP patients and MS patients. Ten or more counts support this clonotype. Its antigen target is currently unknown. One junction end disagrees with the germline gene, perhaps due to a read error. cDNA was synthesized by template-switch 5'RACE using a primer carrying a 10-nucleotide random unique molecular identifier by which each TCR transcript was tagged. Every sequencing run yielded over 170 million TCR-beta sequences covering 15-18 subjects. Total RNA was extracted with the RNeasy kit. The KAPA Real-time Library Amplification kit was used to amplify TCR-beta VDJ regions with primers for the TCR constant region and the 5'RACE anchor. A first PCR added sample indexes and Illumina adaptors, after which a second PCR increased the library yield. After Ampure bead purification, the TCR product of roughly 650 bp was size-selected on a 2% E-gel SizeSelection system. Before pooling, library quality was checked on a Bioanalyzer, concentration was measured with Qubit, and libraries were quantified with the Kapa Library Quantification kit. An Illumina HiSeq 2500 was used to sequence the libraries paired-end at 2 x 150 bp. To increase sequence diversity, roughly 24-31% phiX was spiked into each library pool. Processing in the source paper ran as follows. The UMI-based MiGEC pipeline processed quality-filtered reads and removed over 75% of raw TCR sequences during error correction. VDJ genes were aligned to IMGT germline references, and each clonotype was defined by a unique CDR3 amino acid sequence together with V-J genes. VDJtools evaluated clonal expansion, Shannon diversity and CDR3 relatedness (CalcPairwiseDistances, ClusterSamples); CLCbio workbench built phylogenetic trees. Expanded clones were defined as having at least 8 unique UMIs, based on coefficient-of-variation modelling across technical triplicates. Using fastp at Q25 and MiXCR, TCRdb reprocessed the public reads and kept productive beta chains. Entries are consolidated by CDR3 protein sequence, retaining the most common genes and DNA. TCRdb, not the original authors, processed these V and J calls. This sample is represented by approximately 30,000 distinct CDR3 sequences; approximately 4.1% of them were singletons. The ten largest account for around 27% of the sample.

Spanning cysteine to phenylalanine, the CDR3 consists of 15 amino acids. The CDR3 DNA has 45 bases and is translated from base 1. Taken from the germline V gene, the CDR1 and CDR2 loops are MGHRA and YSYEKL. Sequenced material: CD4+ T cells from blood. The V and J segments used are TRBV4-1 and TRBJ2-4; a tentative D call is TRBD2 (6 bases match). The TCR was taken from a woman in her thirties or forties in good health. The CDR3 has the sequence CVSRDPGTPFSRKYF. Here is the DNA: TGCGTCAGCCGCGACCCAGGGACTCCTTTTTCGCGAAAGTACTTC.